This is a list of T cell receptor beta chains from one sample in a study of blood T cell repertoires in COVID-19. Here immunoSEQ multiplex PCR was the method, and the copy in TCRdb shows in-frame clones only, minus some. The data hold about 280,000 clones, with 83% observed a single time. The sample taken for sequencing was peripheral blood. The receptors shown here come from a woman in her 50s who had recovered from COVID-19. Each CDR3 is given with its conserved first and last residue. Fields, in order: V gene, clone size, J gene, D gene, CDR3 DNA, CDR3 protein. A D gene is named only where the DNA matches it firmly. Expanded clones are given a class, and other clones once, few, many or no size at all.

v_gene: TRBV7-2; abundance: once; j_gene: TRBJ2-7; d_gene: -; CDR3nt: TGTGCCAGCAGCTTAGAAGGGGGTTTTTCCTACGAGCAGTACTTC; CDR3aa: CASSLEGGFSYEQYF
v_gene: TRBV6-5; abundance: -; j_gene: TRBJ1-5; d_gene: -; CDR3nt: TGTGCCAGCAGGACGACGGGGAGATTCACTCAGCCCCAGCATTTT; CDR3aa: CASRTTGRFTQPQHF
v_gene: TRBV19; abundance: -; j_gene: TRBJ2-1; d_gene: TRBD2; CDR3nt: TGTGCCAGTAGTATAAGGGCGGGGACTAGCGGGTACAATGAGCAGTTCTTC; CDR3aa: CASSIRAGTSGYNEQFF
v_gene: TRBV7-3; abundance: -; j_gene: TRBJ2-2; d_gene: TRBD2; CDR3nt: TGTGCCAGCAGCTTATCCCTAGCGGGAGCCGGGGAGCTGTTTTTT; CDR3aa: CASSLSLAGAGELFF
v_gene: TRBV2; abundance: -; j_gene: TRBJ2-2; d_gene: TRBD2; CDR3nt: TGTGCCAGCAGTGGCCGGGAGGTCACCGGGGAGCTGTTTTTT; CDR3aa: CASSGREVTGELFF
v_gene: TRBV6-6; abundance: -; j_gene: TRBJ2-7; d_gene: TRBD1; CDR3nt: TGTGCCAGCAGTCCAAGTGCGGGACAGGAGTACTCCTACGAGCAGTACTTC; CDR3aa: CASSPSAGQEYSYEQYF
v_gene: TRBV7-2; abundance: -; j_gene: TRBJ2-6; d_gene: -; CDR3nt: TGTGCCAGCAGCTTTCAGGGCTCTGGGGCCAACGTCCTGACTTTC; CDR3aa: CASSFQGSGANVLTF
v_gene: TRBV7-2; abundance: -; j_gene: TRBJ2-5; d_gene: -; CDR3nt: TGTGCCAGCAGCTTAGCGTCAACTACTCGGGAGACCCAGTACTTC; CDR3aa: CASSLASTTRETQYF
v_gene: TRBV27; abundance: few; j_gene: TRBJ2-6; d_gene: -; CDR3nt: TGTGCCAGCAGTTTCCAACCCGGGAAAGTCTCTGGGGCCAACGTCCTGACTTTC; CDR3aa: CASSFQPGKVSGANVLTF
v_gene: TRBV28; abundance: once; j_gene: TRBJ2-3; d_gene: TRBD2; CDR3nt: TGTGCCAGCAGTTCTAGCGGGGGGGGGACTAGCACAGATACGCAGTATTTT; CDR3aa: CASSSSGGGTSTDTQYF
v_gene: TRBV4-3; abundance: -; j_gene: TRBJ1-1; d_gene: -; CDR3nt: TGCGCCAGCAGCCAACAGGGCCTTAACACTGAAGCTTTCTTT; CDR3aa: CASSQQGLNTEAFF
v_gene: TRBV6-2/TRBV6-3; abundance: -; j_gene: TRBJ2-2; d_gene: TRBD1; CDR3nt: TGTGCCAGCAGCCCTAGGGGACAGGGCGACACCGGGGAGCTGTTTTTT; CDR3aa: CASSPRGQGDTGELFF
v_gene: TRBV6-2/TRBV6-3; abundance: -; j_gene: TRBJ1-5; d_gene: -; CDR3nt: TGTGCCAGCAGTTACGACAGCCCCAATCAGCCCCAGCATTTT; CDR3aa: CASSYDSPNQPQHF
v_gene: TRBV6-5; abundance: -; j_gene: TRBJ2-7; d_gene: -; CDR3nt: TGTGCCAGCAGCCCGGGACTTAACTACGAGCAGTACTTC; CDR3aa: CASSPGLNYEQYF
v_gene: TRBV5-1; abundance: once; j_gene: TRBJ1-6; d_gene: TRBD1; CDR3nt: TGCGCCAGCATCCAACTCTCTGGACAGGGTCAATCCTATAATTCACCCCTCCACTTT; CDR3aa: CASIQLSGQGQSYNSPLHF
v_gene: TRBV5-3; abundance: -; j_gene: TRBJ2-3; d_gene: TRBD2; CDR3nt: TGTGCCAGAAGCTGCACTAGCGGGCCCCCCACGGACTCGCAGTATTTT; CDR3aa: CARSCTSGPPTDSQYF
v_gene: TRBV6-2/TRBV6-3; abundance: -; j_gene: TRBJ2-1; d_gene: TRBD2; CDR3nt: TGTGCCAGCAGCTTGGACCGACTAGCGGGCCCCAATGAGCAGTTCTTC; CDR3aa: CASSLDRLAGPNEQFF
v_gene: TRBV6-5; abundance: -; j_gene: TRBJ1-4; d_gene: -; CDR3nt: TGTGCCAGCAGAAAAGAGGGCTCTAATGAAAAACTGTTTTTT; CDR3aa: CASRKEGSNEKLFF
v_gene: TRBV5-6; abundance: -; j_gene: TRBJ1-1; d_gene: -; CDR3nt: TGTGCCAGCAGCTGGGAAACAGGGAGGGGGAAAGCTTTCTTT; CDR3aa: CASSWETGRGKAFF
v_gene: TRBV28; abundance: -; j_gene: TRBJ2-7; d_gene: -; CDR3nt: TGTGCCAGCAGTTCCGGGACACCTACCTACGAGCAGTACTTC; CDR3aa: CASSSGTPTYEQYF
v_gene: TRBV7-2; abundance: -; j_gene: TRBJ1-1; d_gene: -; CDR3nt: TGTGCCAGCAGCCACCCTTCGGGCTCCGGGAACGCTGAAGCTTTCTTT; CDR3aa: CASSHPSGSGNAEAFF
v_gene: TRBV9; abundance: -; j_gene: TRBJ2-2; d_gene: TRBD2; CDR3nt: TGTGCCAGCAGCGTAGCGACTAGCGGGAACACCGGGGAGCTGTTTTTT; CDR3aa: CASSVATSGNTGELFF